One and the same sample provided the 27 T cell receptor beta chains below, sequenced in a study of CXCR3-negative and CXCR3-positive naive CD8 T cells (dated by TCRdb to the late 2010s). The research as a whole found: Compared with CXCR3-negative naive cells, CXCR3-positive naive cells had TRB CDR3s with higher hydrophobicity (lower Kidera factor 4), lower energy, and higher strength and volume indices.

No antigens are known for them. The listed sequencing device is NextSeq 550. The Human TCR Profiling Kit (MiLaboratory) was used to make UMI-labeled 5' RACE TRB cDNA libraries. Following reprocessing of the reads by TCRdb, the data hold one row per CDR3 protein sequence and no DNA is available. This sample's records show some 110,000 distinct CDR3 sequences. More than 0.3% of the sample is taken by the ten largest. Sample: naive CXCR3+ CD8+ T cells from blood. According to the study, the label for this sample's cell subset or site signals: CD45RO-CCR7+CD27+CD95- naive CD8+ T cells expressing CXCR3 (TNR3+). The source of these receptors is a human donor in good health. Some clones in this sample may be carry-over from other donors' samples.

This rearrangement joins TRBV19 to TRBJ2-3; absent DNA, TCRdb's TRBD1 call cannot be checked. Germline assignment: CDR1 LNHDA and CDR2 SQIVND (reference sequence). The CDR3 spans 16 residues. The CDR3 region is CASSFSGTEITDTQYF.

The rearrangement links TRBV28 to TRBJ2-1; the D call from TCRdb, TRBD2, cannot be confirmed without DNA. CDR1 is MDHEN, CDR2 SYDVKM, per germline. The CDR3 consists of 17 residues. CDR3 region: CASSWETSGREYNEQFF.

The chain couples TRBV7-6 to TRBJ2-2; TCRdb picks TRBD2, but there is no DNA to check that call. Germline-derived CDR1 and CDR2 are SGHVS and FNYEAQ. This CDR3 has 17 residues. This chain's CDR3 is CASSLAGAGALTGELFF.

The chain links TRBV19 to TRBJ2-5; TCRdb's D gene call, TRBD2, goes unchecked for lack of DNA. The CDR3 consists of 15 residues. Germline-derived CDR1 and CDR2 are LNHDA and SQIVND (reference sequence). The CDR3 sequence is CASSSSGPTQETQYF.

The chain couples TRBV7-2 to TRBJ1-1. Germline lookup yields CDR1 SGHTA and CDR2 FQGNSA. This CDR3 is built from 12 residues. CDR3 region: CASSLGWTEAFF.

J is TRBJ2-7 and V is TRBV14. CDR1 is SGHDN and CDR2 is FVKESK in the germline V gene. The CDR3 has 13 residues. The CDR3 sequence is CASSQDWSYEQYF. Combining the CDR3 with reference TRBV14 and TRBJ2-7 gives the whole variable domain EAGVTQFPSHSVIEKGQTVTLRCDPISGHDNLYWYRRVMGKEIKFLLHFVKESKQDESGMPNNRFLAERTGGTYSTLKVQPAELEDSGVYFCASSQDWSYEQYFGPGTRLTVT.

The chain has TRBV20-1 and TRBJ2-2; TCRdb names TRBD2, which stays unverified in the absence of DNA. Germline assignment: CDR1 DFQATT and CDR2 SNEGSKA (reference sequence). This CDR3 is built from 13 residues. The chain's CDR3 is CSAREAGSGELFF.

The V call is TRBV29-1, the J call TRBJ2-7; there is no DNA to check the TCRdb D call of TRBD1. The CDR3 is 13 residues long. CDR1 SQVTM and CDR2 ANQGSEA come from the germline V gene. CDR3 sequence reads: CSVRQGSSYEQYF.

CDR3 sequence: CASNPMGGAFYGYTF. The chain couples TRBV9 to TRBJ1-2; TCRdb designates TRBD1, a call that cannot be tested without DNA. The CDR3 totals 15 residues. CDR1 SGDLS and CDR2 YYNGEE come from the germline V gene.

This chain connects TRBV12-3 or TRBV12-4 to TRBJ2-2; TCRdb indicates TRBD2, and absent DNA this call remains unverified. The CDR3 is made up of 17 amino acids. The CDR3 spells CASSLELAGGNTGELFF.

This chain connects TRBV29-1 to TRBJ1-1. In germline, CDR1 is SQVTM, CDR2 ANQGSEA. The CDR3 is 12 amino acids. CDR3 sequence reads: CSGLVENTEAFF.

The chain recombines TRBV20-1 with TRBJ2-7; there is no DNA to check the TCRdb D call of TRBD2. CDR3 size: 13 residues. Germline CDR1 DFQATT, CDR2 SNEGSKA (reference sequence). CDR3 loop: CSASRQLVYEQYF.

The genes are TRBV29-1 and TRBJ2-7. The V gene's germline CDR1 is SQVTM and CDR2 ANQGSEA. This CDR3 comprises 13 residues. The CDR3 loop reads CSAGTRSSYEQYF.

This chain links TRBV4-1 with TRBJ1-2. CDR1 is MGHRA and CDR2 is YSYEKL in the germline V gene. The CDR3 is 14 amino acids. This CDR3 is CASSQDNESWGYTF.

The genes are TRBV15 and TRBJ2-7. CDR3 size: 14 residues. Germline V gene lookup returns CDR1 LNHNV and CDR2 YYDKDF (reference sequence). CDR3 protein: CATSSRSSGYEQYF.

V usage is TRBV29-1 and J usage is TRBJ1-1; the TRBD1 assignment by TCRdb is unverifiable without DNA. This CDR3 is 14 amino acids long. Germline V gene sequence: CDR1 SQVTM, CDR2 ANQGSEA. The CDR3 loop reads CSVDGGWISTEAFF.

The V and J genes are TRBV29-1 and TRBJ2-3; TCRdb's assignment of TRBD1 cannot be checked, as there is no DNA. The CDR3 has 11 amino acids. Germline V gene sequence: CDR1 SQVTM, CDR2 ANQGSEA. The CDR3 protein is CSGKQGNTQYF.

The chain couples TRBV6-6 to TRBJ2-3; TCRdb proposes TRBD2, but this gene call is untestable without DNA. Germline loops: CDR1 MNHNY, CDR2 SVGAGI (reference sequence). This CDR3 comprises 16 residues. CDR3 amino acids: CASSYQGGGSTDTQYF.

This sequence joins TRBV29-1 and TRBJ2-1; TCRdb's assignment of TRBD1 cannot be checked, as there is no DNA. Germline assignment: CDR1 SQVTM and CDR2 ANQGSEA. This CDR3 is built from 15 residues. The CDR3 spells CSVDGDRDSYNEQFF.

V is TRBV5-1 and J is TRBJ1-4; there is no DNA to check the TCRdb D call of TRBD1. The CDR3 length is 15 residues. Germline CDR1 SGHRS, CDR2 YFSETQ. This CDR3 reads CAGSLGTGEGEKLFF.

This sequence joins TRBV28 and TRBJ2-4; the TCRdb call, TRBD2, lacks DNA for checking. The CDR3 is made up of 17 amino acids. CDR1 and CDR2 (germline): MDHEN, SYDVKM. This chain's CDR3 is CASSPRVTTSGQFIQYF.

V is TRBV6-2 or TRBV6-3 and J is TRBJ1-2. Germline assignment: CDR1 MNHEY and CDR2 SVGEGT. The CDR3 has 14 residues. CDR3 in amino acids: CASSYSLSWYGYTF.

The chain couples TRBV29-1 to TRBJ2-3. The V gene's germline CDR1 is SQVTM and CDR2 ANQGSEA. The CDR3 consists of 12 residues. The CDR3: CSVGTSTDTQYF.

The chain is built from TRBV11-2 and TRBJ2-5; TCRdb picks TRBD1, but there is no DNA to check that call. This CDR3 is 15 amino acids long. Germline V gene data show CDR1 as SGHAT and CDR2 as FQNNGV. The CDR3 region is CASSHTGSHRETQYF.

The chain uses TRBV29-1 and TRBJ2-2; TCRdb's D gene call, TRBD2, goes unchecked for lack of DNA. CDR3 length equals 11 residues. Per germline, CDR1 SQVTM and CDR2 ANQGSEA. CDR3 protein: CSVEVGLASFF.

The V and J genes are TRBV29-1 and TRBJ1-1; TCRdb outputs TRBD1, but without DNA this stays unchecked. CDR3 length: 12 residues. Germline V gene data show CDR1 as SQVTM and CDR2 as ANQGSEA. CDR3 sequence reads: CSDRQGGTEAFF.

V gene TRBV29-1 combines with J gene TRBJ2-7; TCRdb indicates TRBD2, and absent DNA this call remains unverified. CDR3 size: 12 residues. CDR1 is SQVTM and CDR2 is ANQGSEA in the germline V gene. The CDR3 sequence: CSVVTGDYEQYF.